This T cell receptor beta chain was observed in a study of cytomegalovirus exposure and HLA in healthy donors. Germline-derived CDR1 and CDR2 are MNHNS and SASEGT. Trimming cost V 7 bases and J 2 bases; bases outside gene matches: 2. The CDR3 is 12 amino acids. Healthy donors of bone marrow made up the group. It was with 60 Vbeta and 13 Jbeta primers that the PCR ran. Here immunoSEQ multiplex PCR was the method, and the copy in TCRdb shows in-frame clones only, minus some. The table includes over 90,000 clones, roughly 80% detected once. V usage is TRBV6-1 and J usage is TRBJ2-7; 7 positions match TRBD2. This clonotype was sampled from a middle-aged man in good health and CMV-seropositive. Sequencing used PBMCs. The CDR3 sequence is CASTGGPYEQYF. The DNA of the CDR3 is TGTGCCAGCACGGGGGGTCCCTACGAGCAGTACTTC.